This T cell receptor (beta chain) was retrieved from a study of vaccination and CD4 T cells after COVID-19. Comment on this clonotype: What it binds is not known.

Time point specified: late sampling 161 to 241 days after vaccination in three convalescent patients. Treatment given: roughly 10-day PBMC culture with coronavirus spike peptide pools or control peptides (ViraFEST assay). Sequence data for DNA of cultured CD4+ T cells were generated by the Oncomine TCR Beta short-read assay. TCRdb independently ran MiXCR on the PCR reads; one entry per CDR3 protein. This sample yields fewer than 20,000 distinct CDR3 sequences, of which 47% are seen a single time; 20% belongs to the top ten. This sample comprised CD4+ T cells from blood, cultured in vitro, obtained about 7 months after SARS-CoV-2 vaccination. This sequence was found in a human donor who had recovered from COVID-19.

The CDR3 DNA reads TGTGCCAGCAGCTTAGGGACGGACTATTCACCCCTCCACTTT. Protein: CASSLGTDYSPLHF. The chain employs TRBV7-2 and TRBJ1-6; D unclear. CDR1 is SGHTA, CDR2 FQGNSA, per germline. The CDR3 is 14 amino acids. V was trimmed by 1 base and J by 8 bases, leaving 9 bases between them.